A selection of T cell receptor beta chains follows, all from one sample in a study of shared clonotypes between healthy human individuals. Method: immunoSEQ multiplex PCR; TCRdb's copy keeps in-frame clones and lacks some. The sample carries 800,000 or so clones, 96% recorded once. Sequenced: naive CD8+ T cells sorted from blood. These receptors came from a man younger than 40 in good health. Each CDR3 is given with its conserved first and last residue. D genes are given only for firm matches. The size of a clone is reported for some rows only, either as once, few or many, or as a class for expanded clones.

v_call	j_call	clone_size	d_call	cdr3_nt	cdr3_aa
TRBV7-3	TRBJ2-7	.	.	TGTGCCAGCAGCTTAAGGGCAGATACGGGGCAGTACTTC	CASSLRADTGQYF
TRBV14	TRBJ2-5	.	.	TGTGCCAGCAGCCAAGTTCCAGGAGAGACCCAGTACTTC	CASSQVPGETQYF
TRBV4-1	TRBJ2-7	.	.	TGCGCCAGCAGCCAAGCTCGGCACATAGCGAATGAGCAGTACTTC	CASSQARHIANEQYF
TRBV19	TRBJ2-6	.	.	TGTGCCAGTAGTGTCGGGAAATCACAAAGTCGGGCCAACGTCCTGACTTTC	CASSVGKSQSRANVLTF
TRBV27	TRBJ2-2	.	TRBD2	TGTGCCAGTACTAGCGGGAATGACTTCGGGGAGCTGTTTTTT	CASTSGNDFGELFF
TRBV7-2	TRBJ2-3	.	TRBD2	TGTGCCAGCAGCTTACTAGCGGGAGTGTTGGCAGATACGCAGTATTTT	CASSLLAGVLADTQYF
TRBV5-4	TRBJ2-1	many	.	TGTGCCAGCCGAAGCGGAAGCTCCTACAATGAGCAGTTCTTC	CASRSGSSYNEQFF
TRBV19	TRBJ2-4	.	.	TGTGCCAGTAGTATGGCAGGGGTGACCAAAAACATTCAGTACTTC	CASSMAGVTKNIQYF
TRBV28	TRBJ1-1	once	.	TGTGCCAGCAGTTTAGAGGGCCTCACTGAAGCTTTCTTT	CASSLEGLTEAFF
TRBV9	TRBJ2-2	.	.	TGTGCCAGCACCCGGGACACCGGGGAGCTGTTTTTT	CASTRDTGELFF
TRBV11-2	TRBJ2-7	.	.	TGTGCCAGCAGCTTAACGGACTCCTCCTACGAGCAGTACTTC	CASSLTDSSYEQYF
TRBV5-4	TRBJ2-1	.	TRBD1	TGTGCCAGCAGCTCGCAGGGACAGGGGACCAATGAGCAGTTCTTC	CASSSQGQGTNEQFF
TRBV2	TRBJ2-5	.	.	TGTGCCAGCACTAGCCAAGAGACCCAGTACTTC	CASTSQETQYF
TRBV27	TRBJ2-1	.	.	TGTGCCAGCAGTGGTTGGGACCGTTTAAACAATGAGCAGTTCTTC	CASSGWDRLNNEQFF
TRBV29-1	TRBJ2-5	.	.	TGCAGCGTTGAAGATCGGAGTAGGTTAGGTGAGACCCAGTACTTC	CSVEDRSRLGETQYF
TRBV5-1	TRBJ2-2	.	.	TGCGCCAGCAGCTTGGCCAGACTGAGAAACACCGGGGAGCTGTTTTTT	CASSLARLRNTGELFF
TRBV5-1	TRBJ2-1	.	TRBD2	TGCGCCAGCAGCTATAGCGGGAGGGATTACAATGAGCAGTTCTTC	CASSYSGRDYNEQFF
TRBV29-1	TRBJ2-7	.	TRBD1	TGCAGCGCCCGGACAGGAAGAAACGAGCAGTACTTC	CSARTGRNEQYF
TRBV7-9	TRBJ1-2	.	.	TGTGCCAGCAGCGGTTCAGGGGACCATGGCTACACCTTC	CASSGSGDHGYTF
TRBV2	TRBJ1-4	.	TRBD1	TGTGCCAGCAGGGTCACAGGGGATTTAAAGGAAAAACTGTTTTTT	CASRVTGDLKEKLFF
TRBV7-6	TRBJ2-5	.	.	TGTGCCAGCAGCGGCCCTAGCGCCCAAGAGACCCAGTACTTC	CASSGPSAQETQYF
TRBV5-5	TRBJ2-3	.	TRBD2	TGTGCCAGCAGCTACGAGCGGGAGGGCCCAGATACGCAGTATTTT	CASSYEREGPDTQYF
TRBV2	TRBJ2-7	.	.	TGTGCCAGCAGAGCAGGGAGGCGCAACTACGAGCAGTACTTC	CASRAGRRNYEQYF
TRBV28	TRBJ2-1	.	.	TGTGCCAGCAGTACAGGAGAAAAGTCCAATGAGCAGTTCTTC	CASSTGEKSNEQFF
TRBV7-9	TRBJ2-1	.	.	TGTGCCAGCAGCTCCGAGTATAATGAGCAGTTCTTC	CASSSEYNEQFF
TRBV27	TRBJ2-3	.	TRBD2	TGTGCCAGTAGACTAGCGGGAGGGCCAGATACGCAGTATTTT	CASRLAGGPDTQYF
TRBV5-1	TRBJ2-7	.	TRBD1	TGCGCCAGCAGCTTAGGACAGGGATTTGACGAGCAGTACTTC	CASSLGQGFDEQYF
TRBV7-3	TRBJ2-1	.	TRBD2	TGTGCCAGCAGCCGGACTAGCGGGAGTTTAAATGAGCAGTTCTTC	CASSRTSGSLNEQFF
TRBV5-5	TRBJ1-1	once	TRBD1	TGTGCCAGCAGCTTGGGACAGGGAACACTGGAAGCTTTCTTT	CASSLGQGTLEAFF
TRBV7-9	TRBJ1-5	once	.	TGTGCCAGCAGCGTCGGAGGGGGTCAGCCCCAGCATTTT	CASSVGGGQPQHF
TRBV10-3	TRBJ2-7	.	TRBD2	TGTGCCATCAGTGAGTCGATGGGTGTAGCGGGAGGCGGAGAGCAGTACTTC	CAISESMGVAGGGEQYF
TRBV18	TRBJ1-1	.	.	TGTGCCAGCTCTTTGGACGTGAACACTGAAGCTTTCTTT	CASSLDVNTEAFF
TRBV7-9	TRBJ2-7	.	TRBD2	TGTGCCAGCAGCGTAGGACTAGCGGGAGGCCCCCACTCCTACGAGCAGTACTTC	CASSVGLAGGPHSYEQYF
TRBV9	TRBJ2-7	.	.	TGTGCCAGCAGCTCCCCCCGGGTAGGGATTCCCTCCTCCGAGCAGTACTTC	CASSSPRVGIPSSEQYF
TRBV7-9	TRBJ1-1	.	TRBD1	TGTGCCAGCAGCCCTAGGACAGGGGCGTACACTGAAGCTTTCTTT	CASSPRTGAYTEAFF
TRBV5-5	TRBJ2-1	once	TRBD2	TGTGCCAGCAGCTTGGGTACAGCGGGAGGCCCGAGCTCCTACAATGAGCAGTTCTTC	CASSLGTAGGPSSYNEQFF
TRBV7-9	TRBJ2-1	.	.	TGTGCCAGCAGCTTTCCCTACAATGAGCAGTTCTTC	CASSFPYNEQFF
TRBV30	TRBJ2-5	.	.	TGTGCCTGGAGTGACGAGGACCTCAAGGGGGAGACCCAGTACTTC	CAWSDEDLKGETQYF
TRBV7-2	TRBJ1-2	.	.	TGTGCCAGCAGCTACCTTGGGGCGGGGGAATATGGCTACACCTTC	CASSYLGAGEYGYTF
TRBV7-8	TRBJ2-1	.	.	TGTGCCAGCAGCTTAGCAGAGCTAGCCGGGGTTGAGCAGTTCTTC	CASSLAELAGVEQFF
TRBV9	TRBJ1-2	.	TRBD1	TGTGCCAGCAGAGATGCCGGGACAGGGACGACCTTC	CASRDAGTGTTF
TRBV5-3	TRBJ2-7	.	.	TGTGCCAGAAGCTTGGGTACTCTCTGGCCCTACGAGCAGTACTTC	CARSLGTLWPYEQYF
TRBV29-1	TRBJ2-1	once	.	TGCAGCGTTCTTTTGCAGGGGTGGGATGAGCAGTTCTTC	CSVLLQGWDEQFF
TRBV29-1	TRBJ2-2	.	.	TGCAGCGTCGGTGGACTTTCGAACACCGGGGAGCTGTTTTTT	CSVGGLSNTGELFF
TRBV6-1	TRBJ2-2	.	.	TGTGCCAGCAGTGCCTCGGGACCTTCCTTAACTAACACCGGGGAGCTGTTTTTT	CASSASGPSLTNTGELFF
TRBV10-2	TRBJ2-2	.	.	TGCGCCAGCATGCCACTGGACGGGGAGCTGTTTTTT	CASMPLDGELFF
TRBV2	TRBJ2-2	.	TRBD2	TGTGCCAGCAGTGACCCGACTAGCGGGAGGGCCGTCATAAACACCGGGGAGCTGTTTTTT	CASSDPTSGRAVINTGELFF